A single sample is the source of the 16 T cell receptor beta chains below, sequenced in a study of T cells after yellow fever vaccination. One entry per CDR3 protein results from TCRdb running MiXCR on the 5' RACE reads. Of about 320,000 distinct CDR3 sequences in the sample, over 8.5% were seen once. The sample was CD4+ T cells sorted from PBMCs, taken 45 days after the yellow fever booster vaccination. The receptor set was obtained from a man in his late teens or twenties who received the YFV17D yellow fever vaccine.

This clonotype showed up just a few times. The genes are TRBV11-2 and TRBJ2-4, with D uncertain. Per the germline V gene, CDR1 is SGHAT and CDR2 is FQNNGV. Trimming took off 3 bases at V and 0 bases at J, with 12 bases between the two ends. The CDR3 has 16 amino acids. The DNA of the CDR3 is TGTGCCAGCAGCTTCGCCCACGATTTAGCCAAAAACATTCAGTACTTC. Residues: CASSFAHDLAKNIQYF.

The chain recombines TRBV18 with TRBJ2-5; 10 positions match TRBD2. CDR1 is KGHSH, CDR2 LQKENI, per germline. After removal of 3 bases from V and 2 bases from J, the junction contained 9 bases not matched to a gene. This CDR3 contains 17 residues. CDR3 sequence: CASSPRPATSGQETQYF. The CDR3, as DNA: TGTGCCAGCTCACCCCGACCCGCGACTAGCGGGCAAGAGACCCAGTACTTC. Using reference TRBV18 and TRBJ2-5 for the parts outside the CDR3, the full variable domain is NAGVMQNPRHLVRRRGQEARLRCSPMKGHSHVYWYRQLPEEGLKFMVYLQKENIIDESGMPKERFSAEFPKEGPSILRIQQVVRGDSAAYFCASSPRPATSGQETQYFGPGTRLLVL.

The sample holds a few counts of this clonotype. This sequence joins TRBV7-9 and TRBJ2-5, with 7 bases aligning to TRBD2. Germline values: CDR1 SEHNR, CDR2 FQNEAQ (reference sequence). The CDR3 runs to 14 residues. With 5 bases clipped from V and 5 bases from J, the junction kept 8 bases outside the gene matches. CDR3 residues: CASSRSWEGETQYF. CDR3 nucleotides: TGTGCCAGCAGCCGTTCCTGGGAGGGGGAGACCCAGTACTTC. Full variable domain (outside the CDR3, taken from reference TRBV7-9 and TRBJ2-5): DTGVSQNPRHKITKRGQNVTFRCDPISEHNRLYWYRQTLGQGPEFLTYFQNEAQLEKSRLLSDRFSAERPKGSFSTLEIQRTEQGDSAMYLCASSRSWEGETQYFGPGTRLLVL.

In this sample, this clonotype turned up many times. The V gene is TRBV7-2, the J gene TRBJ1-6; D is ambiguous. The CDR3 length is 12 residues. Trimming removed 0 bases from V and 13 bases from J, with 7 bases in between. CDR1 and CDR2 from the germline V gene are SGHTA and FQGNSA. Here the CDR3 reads CASSLARPPLHF. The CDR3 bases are TGTGCCAGCAGCTTAGCCCGGCCCCCCCTCCACTTT.

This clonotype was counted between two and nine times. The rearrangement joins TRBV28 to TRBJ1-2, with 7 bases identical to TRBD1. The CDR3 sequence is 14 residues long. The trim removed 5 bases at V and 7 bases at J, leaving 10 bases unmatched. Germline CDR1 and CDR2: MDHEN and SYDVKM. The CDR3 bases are TGTGCCAGCAGTCGGACAGGTTTCGCCCTTGGCTACACCTTC. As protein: CASSRTGFALGYTF.

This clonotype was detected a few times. CDR3 in DNA: TGCAGTGCTAGAGGACGGGGGGTGGAGACCCAGTACTTC. It specifies CSARGRGVETQYF. This chain connects TRBV20-1 to TRBJ2-5, with TRBD2 identical over 7 bases. This CDR3 contains 13 residues. Germline-derived CDR1 and CDR2 are DFQATT and SNEGSKA (reference sequence). V trimming: 1 base; J trimming: 5 bases; junction bases outside the gene matches: 4.

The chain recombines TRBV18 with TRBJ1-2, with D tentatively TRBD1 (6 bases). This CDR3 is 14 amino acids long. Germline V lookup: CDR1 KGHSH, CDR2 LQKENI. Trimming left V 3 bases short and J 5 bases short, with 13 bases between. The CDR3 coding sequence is TGTGCCAGCTCACCCGTCTGGACAGAGTATGGCTACACCTTC. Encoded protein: CASSPVWTEYGYTF.

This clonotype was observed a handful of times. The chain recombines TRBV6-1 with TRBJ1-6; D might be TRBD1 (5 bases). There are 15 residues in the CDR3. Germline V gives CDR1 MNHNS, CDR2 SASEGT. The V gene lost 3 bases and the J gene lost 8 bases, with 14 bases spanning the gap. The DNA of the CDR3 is TGTGCCAGCAGTGATCCCCGGGGGACGTATTCACCCCTCCACTTT. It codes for CASSDPRGTYSPLHF.

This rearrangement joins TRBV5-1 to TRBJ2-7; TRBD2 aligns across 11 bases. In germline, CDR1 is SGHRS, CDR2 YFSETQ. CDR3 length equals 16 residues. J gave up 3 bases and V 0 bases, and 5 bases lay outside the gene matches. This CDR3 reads CASSLDLAGGRYEQYF. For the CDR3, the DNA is TGCGCCAGCAGCTTGGATTTAGCGGGGGGGCGCTACGAGCAGTACTTC.

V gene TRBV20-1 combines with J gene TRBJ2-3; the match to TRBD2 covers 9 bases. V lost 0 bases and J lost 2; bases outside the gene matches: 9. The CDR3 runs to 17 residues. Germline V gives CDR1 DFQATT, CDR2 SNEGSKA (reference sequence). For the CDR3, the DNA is TGCAGTGCTAGAGATTGGGAAACTAGCGGGCCCACAGATACGCAGTATTTT. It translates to CSARDWETSGPTDTQYF.

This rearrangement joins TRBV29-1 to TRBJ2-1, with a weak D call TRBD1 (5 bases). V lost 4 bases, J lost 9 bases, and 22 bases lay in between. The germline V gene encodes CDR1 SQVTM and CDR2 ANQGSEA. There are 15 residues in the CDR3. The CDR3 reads CSVGQAGILYGEQFF. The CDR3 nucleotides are TGCAGCGTTGGCCAAGCAGGGATACTCTATGGTGAGCAGTTCTTC.

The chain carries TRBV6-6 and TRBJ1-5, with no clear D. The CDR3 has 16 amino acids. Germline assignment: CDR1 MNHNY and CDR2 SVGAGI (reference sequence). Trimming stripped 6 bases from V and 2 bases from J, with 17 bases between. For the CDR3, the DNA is TGTGCCAGCAGACATCCCCTGGGATGGGGCAATCAGCCCCAGCATTTT. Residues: CASRHPLGWGNQPQHF.

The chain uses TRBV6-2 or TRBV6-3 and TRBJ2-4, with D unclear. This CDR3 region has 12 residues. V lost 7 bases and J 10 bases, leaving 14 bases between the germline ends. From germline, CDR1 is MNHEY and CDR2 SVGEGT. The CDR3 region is CASTSSSRIQYF. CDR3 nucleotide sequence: TGTGCCAGCACTTCCTCCAGCAGGATTCAGTACTTC.

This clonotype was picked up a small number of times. In nucleotides, the CDR3 is TGTGCCACCAGTGGTTCAGGCCGCTCTGGGGCCAACGTCCTGACTTTC. Protein: CATSGSGRSGANVLTF. This chain joins TRBV24-1 and TRBJ2-6; D is uncertain. CDR3 length: 16 amino acids. The ends were cut back, 5 bases at V and 0 bases at J, with 10 bases in the middle. Germline lookup yields CDR1 KGHDR and CDR2 SFDVKD.

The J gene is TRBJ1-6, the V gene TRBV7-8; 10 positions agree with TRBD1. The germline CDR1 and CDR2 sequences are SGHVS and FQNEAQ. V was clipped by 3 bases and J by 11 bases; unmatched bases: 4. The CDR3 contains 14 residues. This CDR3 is CASSLTGGGTPLHF. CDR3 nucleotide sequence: TGTGCCAGCAGCTTGACAGGGGGCGGAACACCCCTCCACTTT.

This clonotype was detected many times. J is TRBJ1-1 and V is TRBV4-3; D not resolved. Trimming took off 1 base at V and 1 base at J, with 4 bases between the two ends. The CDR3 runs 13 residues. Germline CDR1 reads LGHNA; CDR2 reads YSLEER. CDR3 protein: CASSQGENTEAFF. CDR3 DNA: TGCGCCAGCAGCCAAGGAGAGAACACTGAAGCTTTCTTT.